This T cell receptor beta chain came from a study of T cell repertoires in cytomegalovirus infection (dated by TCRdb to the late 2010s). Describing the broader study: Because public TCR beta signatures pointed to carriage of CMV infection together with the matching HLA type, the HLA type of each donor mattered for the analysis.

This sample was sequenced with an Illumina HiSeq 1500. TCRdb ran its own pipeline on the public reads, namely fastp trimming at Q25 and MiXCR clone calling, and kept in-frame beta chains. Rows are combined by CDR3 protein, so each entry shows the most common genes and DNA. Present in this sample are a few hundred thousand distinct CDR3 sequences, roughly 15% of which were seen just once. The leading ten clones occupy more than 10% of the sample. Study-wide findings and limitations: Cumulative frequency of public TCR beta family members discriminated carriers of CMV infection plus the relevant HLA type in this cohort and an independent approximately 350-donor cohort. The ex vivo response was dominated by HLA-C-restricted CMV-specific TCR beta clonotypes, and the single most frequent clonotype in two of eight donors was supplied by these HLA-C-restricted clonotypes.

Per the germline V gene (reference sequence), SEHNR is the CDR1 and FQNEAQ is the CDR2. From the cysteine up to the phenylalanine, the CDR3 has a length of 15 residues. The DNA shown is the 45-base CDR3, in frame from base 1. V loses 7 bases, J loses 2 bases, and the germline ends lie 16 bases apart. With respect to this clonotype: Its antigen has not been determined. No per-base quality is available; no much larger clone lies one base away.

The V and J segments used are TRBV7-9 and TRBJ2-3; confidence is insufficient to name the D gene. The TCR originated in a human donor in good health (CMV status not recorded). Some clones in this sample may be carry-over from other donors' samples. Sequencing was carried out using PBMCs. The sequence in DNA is TGTGCCAGCACTACGTGGGTTGAGACCACAGATACGCAGTATTTT. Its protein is CASTTWVETTDTQYF. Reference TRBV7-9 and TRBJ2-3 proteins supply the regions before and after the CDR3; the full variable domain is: DTGVSQNPRHKITKRGQNVTFRCDPISEHNRLYWYRQTLGQGPEFLTYFQNEAQLEKSRLLSDRFSAERPKGSFSTLEIQRTEQGDSAMYLCASTTWVETTDTQYFGPGTRLTVL.